Below, 31 T cell receptor beta chains from the same sample are listed, as sequenced in a study of PD-L1 blockade in urothelial cancer. The method was immunoSEQ multiplex PCR; TCRdb's version includes in-frame clones alone and lacks a portion of them. Here the sample spans around 45,000 clones, roughly four fifths being singletons. Stated time point: pretreatment peripheral blood. This material consisted of PBMCs, taken around atezolizumab (anti-PD-L1) treatment. The receptors shown here come from a man aged 50-60 years with urothelial cancer.

The chain combines TRBV5-4 with TRBJ2-1; 8 positions match TRBD2. CDR1 is SGHNT and CDR2 is YYREEE in the germline V gene (reference sequence). This CDR3 is built from 19 residues. The J segment lost 2 bases and the V segment lost 4 bases, leaving 17 bases of the junction unmatched. The CDR3 nucleotides read TGTGCCAGCAGCCTCCCCCGGGGGGCGGGAGGATCAGCCTACAATGAGCAGTTCTTC. The encoded protein is CASSLPRGAGGSAYNEQFF. The whole variable domain, filled in from reference TRBV5-4 and TRBJ2-1, reads ETGVTQSPTHLIKTRGQQVTLRCSSQSGHNTVSWYQQALGQGPQFIFQYYREEENGRGNFPPRFSGLQFPNYSSELNVNALELDDSALYLCASSLPRGAGGSAYNEQFFGPGTRLTVL.

V gene TRBV5-6 combines with J gene TRBJ1-1; D is perhaps TRBD1 (5 bases). Germline CDR1 is SGHDT and CDR2 is YYEEEE. V was pared by 6 bases and J by 5 bases, with 17 bases between. CDR3 length: 14 amino acids. CDR3 sequence (DNA): TGTGCCAGCATCGCTCTCGGGGGATGGACTGAAGCTTTCTTT. The encoded protein is CASIALGGWTEAFF.

This clone came up once. The J gene is TRBJ2-3, the V gene TRBV6-4; possible D gene TRBD2, 6 bases. The CDR3 has 14 amino acids. The germline gives CDR1 MRHNA, CDR2 SNTAGT. V was pared by 3 bases and J by 6 bases, with 13 bases between. The DNA for the CDR3 is TGTGCCAGCAGTGAGCGGGGTCGGGGGGATACGCAGTATTTT. Protein product: CASSERGRGDTQYF.

The rearrangement uses TRBV29-1 and TRBJ1-3; D unresolved. V lost 7 bases and J lost 2, with 9 bases in between. There are 12 residues in the CDR3. Germline CDR1 reads SQVTM; CDR2 reads ANQGSEA. The CDR3 DNA reads TGCAGCGCCCGACGGGCTGGAAACACCATATATTTT. Translation: CSARRAGNTIYF.

The chain carries TRBV19 and TRBJ2-1, with 10 positions matching TRBD2. V lost 1 base to trimming and J lost 8 bases; unmatched junction nucleotides: 5. Germline CDR1 LNHDA, CDR2 SQIVND (reference sequence). The CDR3 is made up of 15 amino acids. The CDR3 here is CASSIASGRADEQFF. The DNA for the CDR3 is TGTGCCAGTAGTATAGCCAGCGGGAGGGCGGATGAGCAGTTCTTC.

The chain is built from TRBV27 and TRBJ2-2; D gene uncertain. The CDR3 sequence is 14 residues long. V lost 6 bases and J 1 base, leaving 9 bases between the germline ends. Germline assignment: CDR1 MNHEY and CDR2 SMNVEV (reference sequence). CDR3 sequence reads: CASRRERNTGELFF. CDR3 nucleotide sequence: TGTGCCAGCAGAAGAGAGCGGAACACCGGGGAGCTGTTTTTT.

The V gene is TRBV19, the J gene TRBJ2-1; perhaps TRBD2 as D (6 bases). Trimming took off 5 bases at V and 5 bases at J, with 16 bases between the two ends. The CDR3 runs 15 residues. Germline V gene sequence: CDR1 LNHDA, CDR2 SQIVND (reference sequence). Written as DNA, the CDR3 is TGTGCCAGTAGTTCCCCGGGACTCGTAAACAATGAGCAGTTCTTC. It is translated as CASSSPGLVNNEQFF.

This clone was detected a few times. The chain uses TRBV11-2 and TRBJ2-3; 7 bases line up with TRBD2. Germline values: CDR1 SGHAT, CDR2 FQNNGV. The CDR3 covers 14 residues. Germline trimming cut 1 base from V and 3 bases from J; bases unmatched to any gene: 1. The CDR3 loop is CASSLGGGTDTQYF. The CDR3, as DNA: TGTGCCAGCAGCTTAGGGGGGGGGACAGATACGCAGTATTTT. The full variable domain, its missing parts supplied by reference TRBV11-2 and TRBJ2-3, is EAGVAQSPRYKIIEKRQSVAFWCNPISGHATLYWYQQILGQGPKLLIQFQNNGVVDDSQLPKDRFSAERLKGVDSTLKIQPAKLEDSAVYLCASSLGGGTDTQYFGPGTRLTVL.

The chain uses TRBV18 and TRBJ2-7; D uncertain. Trimming shortened V by 8 bases and J by 4 bases, and 15 bases separated the two germline ends. CDR3 length equals 13 residues. Germline values: CDR1 KGHSH, CDR2 LQKENI. DNA for the CDR3: TGTGCCAGCGCCCCCGGGTTTCAATACGAGCAGTACGTC. This encodes CASAPGFQYEQYV.

The J gene is TRBJ1-2, the V gene TRBV30; 11 bases are a match to TRBD1. The CDR3 sequence is 13 residues long. Germline loops: CDR1 GTSNPN, CDR2 SVGIG (reference sequence). V shed 5 bases and J 5 bases; nucleotides not matched to a gene: 4. The CDR3 sequence is CAWGGTGGYGYTF. CDR3 DNA: TGTGCCTGGGGCGGGACAGGGGGATATGGCTACACCTTC.

V is TRBV7-9 and J is TRBJ2-1; 13 bases agree with TRBD2. V shed 4 bases and J 0 bases; nucleotides not matched to a gene: 6. This CDR3 comprises 18 residues. Germline CDR1 and CDR2: SEHNR and FQNEAQ (reference sequence). CDR3 bases: TGTGCCAGCAGCTCTCGGACTAGCGGGAGTTTCTCCTACAATGAGCAGTTCTTC. Translating it yields CASSSRTSGSFSYNEQFF. Combining the CDR3 with reference TRBV7-9 and TRBJ2-1 gives the whole variable domain DTGVSQNPRHKITKRGQNVTFRCDPISEHNRLYWYRQTLGQGPEFLTYFQNEAQLEKSRLLSDRFSAERPKGSFSTLEIQRTEQGDSAMYLCASSSRTSGSFSYNEQFFGPGTRLTVL.

The CDR3 nucleotides are TGTGCCAGCAGCTTAGCCGGCGGACAGAGCTATGGCTACACCTTC. Protein sequence: CASSLAGGQSYGYTF. This chain links TRBV11-1 with TRBJ1-2, with D possibly TRBD1 on 6 matching bases. From germline, CDR1 is SGHAT and CDR2 FQDESV (reference sequence). The V and J ends lost 0 bases and 4 bases respectively, with 12 bases between them. The CDR3 consists of 15 residues.

The chain recombines TRBV29-1 with TRBJ1-2; D is unclear. Trimming stripped 7 bases from V and 4 bases from J, with 16 bases between. CDR3 length: 13 amino acids. Germline V gives CDR1 SQVTM, CDR2 ANQGSEA. The CDR3 here is CSAVPRESYGYTF. The CDR3, as DNA: TGCAGCGCTGTCCCGAGGGAGAGCTATGGCTACACCTTC.

V usage is TRBV29-1 and J usage is TRBJ1-4; unclear D gene. The CDR3 has 12 amino acids. V lost 4 bases and J lost 7, with 10 bases in between. Germline CDR1 reads SQVTM; CDR2 reads ANQGSEA. CDR3 region: CSVADWGEKLFF. Written as DNA, the CDR3 is TGCAGCGTTGCGGACTGGGGTGAAAAACTGTTTTTT. The whole variable domain, filled in from reference TRBV29-1 and TRBJ1-4, reads SAVISQKPSRDICQRGTSLTIQCQVDSQVTMMFWYRQQPGQSLTLIATANQGSEATYESGFVIDKFPISRPNLTFSTLTVSNMSPEDSSIYLCSVADWGEKLFFGSGTQLSVL.

The CDR3 region is CASSSSGNSYNEQFF. CDR3 nucleotide sequence: TGCGCCAGCAGCTCGAGCGGTAACTCCTACAATGAGCAGTTCTTC. This chain connects TRBV5-1 to TRBJ2-1; D may be TRBD2 (5 bases). The germline V and J ends were trimmed by 3 bases and 0 bases, with 10 bases remaining between them. Germline CDR1 reads SGHRS; CDR2 reads YFSETQ. CDR3 size: 15 residues. The variable domain in full, completed from reference TRBV5-1 and TRBJ2-1, reads KAGVTQTPRYLIKTRGQQVTLSCSPISGHRSVSWYQQTPGQGLQFLFEYFSETQRNKGNFPGRFSGRQFSNSRSEMNVSTLELGDSALYLCASSSSGNSYNEQFFGPGTRLTVL.

J is TRBJ2-2 and V is TRBV7-3, with TRBD1 matching 12 bases. V lost 4 bases, J lost 6 bases, and 3 bases stayed unmatched. Germline values: CDR1 SGHTA, CDR2 FQGTGA. This CDR3 comprises 15 residues. This chain's CDR3 is CASSSGTGGPGELFF. The CDR3 nucleotides read TGTGCCAGCAGCTCCGGGACAGGGGGCCCCGGGGAGCTGTTTTTT.

There are a few counts of this clone. The chain joins TRBV5-1 to TRBJ1-2; the D is unclear. The V gene's germline CDR1 is SGHRS and CDR2 YFSETQ. V gave up 2 bases and J gave up 4 bases, with 12 bases separating them. CDR3 length equals 14 residues. CDR3 bases: TGCGCCAGCAGCTTATCCAGCGGCACCTATGGCTACACCTTC. Protein product: CASSLSSGTYGYTF.

The gene calls are TRBV5-4 and TRBJ1-1; 7 bases fit TRBD1. The V and J ends lost 6 bases and 5 bases, in that order; junction bases with no gene match: 16. In germline, CDR1 is SGHNT, CDR2 YYREEE (reference sequence). This CDR3 region has 16 residues. DNA of the CDR3: TGTGCCAGCACCCAGTCGAGGGGGCGCGGAGGAACTGAAGCTTTCTTT. Translation gives CASTQSRGRGGTEAFF.

The chain employs TRBV9 and TRBJ2-3, with D perhaps matching TRBD2 (5 bases). CDR3 length: 15 residues. Trimming stripped 3 bases from V and 0 bases from J, with 11 bases between. Per germline, CDR1 SGDLS and CDR2 YYNGEE. The CDR3 loop is CASSGLYGSTDTQYF. The CDR3 region has the DNA TGTGCCAGCAGCGGACTATACGGGAGCACAGATACGCAGTATTTT. Variable domain in full (rest from reference TRBV9 and TRBJ2-3): DSGVTQTPKHLITATGQRVTLRCSPRSGDLSVYWYQQSLDQGLQFLIQYYNGEERAKGNILERFSAQQFPDLHSELNLSSLELGDSALYFCASSGLYGSTDTQYFGPGTRLTVL.

The CDR3 sequence: CASSLVREAYEQYF. CDR3 sequence (DNA): TGTGCCAGCAGTCTTGTCAGGGAGGCATACGAGCAGTACTTC. The genes are TRBV6-1 and TRBJ2-7, with D perhaps TRBD2 (6 bases). Germline CDR1 MNHNS, CDR2 SASEGT. The V end was cut by 5 bases, the J end by 4 bases, with 15 bases between. This CDR3 has 14 residues.

The rearrangement uses TRBV7-9 and TRBJ2-1; 7 bases match TRBD1. V lost 4 bases to trimming and J lost 8 bases; unmatched junction nucleotides: 8. The CDR3 runs to 14 residues. Germline-derived CDR1 and CDR2 are SEHNR and FQNEAQ (reference sequence). This CDR3 is CASSSRDSWDEQFF. CDR3 coding DNA: TGTGCCAGCAGCTCCCGGGACAGTTGGGATGAGCAGTTCTTC.

This sequence joins TRBV7-6 and TRBJ1-3; unclear D gene. Germline CDR1 is SGHVS and CDR2 is FNYEAQ. The V and J ends lost 5 bases and 0 bases respectively, with 14 bases between them. The CDR3 extends over 16 amino acids. This CDR3 is CASSPGRGNSGNTIYF. CDR3 bases: TGTGCCAGCAGCCCCGGACGGGGTAACTCTGGAAACACCATATATTTT.

J is TRBJ2-2 and V is TRBV6-1, with 7 bases matching TRBD1. CDR1 MNHNS and CDR2 SASEGT come from the germline V gene. This CDR3 contains 14 residues. Losses at the gene ends were 7 bases for V and 5 bases for J; bases not matched to a gene: 7. CDR3 sequence (DNA): TGTGCCAGCATCCTGACAGGGAATACCGGGGAGCTGTTTTTT. Translated: CASILTGNTGELFF.

The chain recombines TRBV6-5 with TRBJ1-6; 10 positions agree with TRBD1. The CDR3 sequence is 15 residues long. V shed 6 bases, J shed 7 bases, and the junction held 6 bases outside the gene matches. Germline CDR1 MNHEY, CDR2 SVGAGI. CDR3 DNA: TGTGCCAGCAGAGGACAGGGGGGCCTGAATTCACCCCTCCACTTT. Amino acid sequence: CASRGQGGLNSPLHF.

The V call is TRBV27, the J call TRBJ1-2, with D perhaps matching TRBD1 (5 bases). The CDR3 is 22 amino acids. V was shortened by 5 bases and J by 2 bases, with 36 bases between the two germline ends. CDR1 and CDR2 (germline): MNHEY, SMNVEV (reference sequence). The CDR3 here is CASSLLPGDFGPITGRNYGYTF. The CDR3 coding sequence is TGTGCCAGCAGTCTGTTGCCCGGGGACTTTGGGCCAATTACGGGGCGGAACTATGGCTACACCTTC.

This clone was seen a handful of times. The rearrangement uses TRBV18 and TRBJ2-7; 11 positions agree with TRBD1. From germline, CDR1 is KGHSH and CDR2 LQKENI. With 6 bases clipped from V and 6 bases from J, the junction kept 16 bases outside the gene matches. The CDR3 sequence is 17 residues long. Here the CDR3 DNA reads TGTGCCAGCTCGCAATCGTCCGGGACAGGGGGTTGGGGCGAGCAGTACTTC. Protein: CASSQSSGTGGWGEQYF.

The rearrangement links TRBV5-1 to TRBJ2-6; TRBD2 agrees at 10 bases. In germline, CDR1 is SGHRS, CDR2 YFSETQ. The CDR3 is 20 amino acids. Losses at the gene ends were 0 bases for V and 2 bases for J; bases not matched to a gene: 11. The CDR3 loop is CASSLAGIAGGQTGANVLTF. The CDR3 bases are TGCGCCAGCAGCTTGGCCGGAATAGCGGGGGGCCAAACTGGGGCCAACGTCCTGACTTTC.

V gene TRBV18 combines with J gene TRBJ1-1; 9 positions match TRBD1. Trimming removed 4 bases from V and 4 bases from J; junction bases left unmatched: 7. Germline values: CDR1 KGHSH, CDR2 LQKENI. The CDR3 is made up of 15 amino acids. The CDR3 DNA reads TGTGCCAGCTCACTGGACAGGGGTACGGTCACTGAAGCTTTCTTT. Translating it yields CASSLDRGTVTEAFF.

DNA of the CDR3: TGTGCCAGCAGTTACCGAGGAGGCTACACCTTC. This gives the protein CASSYRGGYTF. J is TRBJ1-2 and V is TRBV6-5; no definite D call. The germline gives CDR1 MNHEY, CDR2 SVGAGI. Trimming stripped 2 bases from V and 8 bases from J, with 6 bases between. CDR3 length equals 11 residues.

A single count supports this clone. The genes are TRBV7-6 and TRBJ2-2; maybe TRBD2 (6 bases). CDR3 size: 16 residues. V lost 4 bases and J 4 bases, leaving 16 bases between the germline ends. From germline, CDR1 is SGHVS and CDR2 FNYEAQ. This CDR3 is CASSSVGGRGTGELFF. In DNA, the CDR3 is TGTGCCAGCAGCTCCGTAGGCGGGCGGGGCACCGGGGAGCTGTTTTTT.

The chain has TRBV6-1 and TRBJ2-7, with 7 bases lining up with TRBD2. The CDR3 totals 14 residues. V lost 4 bases and J lost 4; bases outside the gene matches: 7. Germline V gives CDR1 MNHNS, CDR2 SASEGT. CDR3 protein: CASSAPREVYEQYF. The DNA of the CDR3 is TGTGCCAGCAGTGCGCCTCGGGAGGTTTACGAGCAGTACTTC.